This passage covers 10 T cell receptor beta chains from one sample sequenced in a study of OX40 agonist ivuxolimab in advanced cancers. Generated by immunoSEQ multiplex PCR, the TCRdb table keeps only in-frame clones and is missing some. Here the sample spans fewer than 95,000 clones, roughly four fifths being singletons. Here the sequenced sample was CD4+ or CD8+ T cells sorted from blood, taken in a trial of the OX40 agonist ivuxolimab. The receptor set was obtained from an adult with an advanced solid tumor such as melanoma, head and neck, liver or kidney cancer.

The chain links TRBV7-9 to TRBJ2-5; D is ambiguous. The CDR3 runs 12 residues. V lost 5 bases, J lost 5 bases, and 9 bases lay in between. The V gene's germline CDR1 is SEHNR and CDR2 FQNEAQ (reference sequence). The CDR3 reads CASSASLETQYF. CDR3 in DNA: TGTGCCAGCAGCGCTAGTTTGGAGACCCAGTACTTC.

This chain uses TRBV27 with TRBJ1-3; TRBD1 matches at 10 bases. Germline trimming cut 4 bases from V and 6 bases from J; bases unmatched to any gene: 3. CDR1 is MNHEY and CDR2 is SMNVEV in the germline V gene (reference sequence). CDR3 length: 14 residues. CDR3 region: CASSSRQGANTIYF. CDR3 DNA sequence: TGTGCCAGCAGTTCACGACAGGGGGCAAACACCATATATTTT.

The chain carries TRBV5-5 and TRBJ2-1; 8 bases fit TRBD2. The germline CDR1 and CDR2 sequences are SGHKS and YYEKEE (reference sequence). The CDR3 covers 16 residues. V was pared by 0 bases and J by 2 bases, with 4 bases of the junction left unmatched. CDR3: CASSLDVGRAYNEQFF. CDR3 sequence (DNA): TGTGCCAGCAGCTTGGATGTCGGGAGGGCCTACAATGAGCAGTTCTTC. The full variable domain, its missing parts supplied by reference TRBV5-5 and TRBJ2-1, is DAGVTQSPTHLIKTRGQQVTLRCSPISGHKSVSWYQQVLGQGPQFIFQYYEKEERGRGNFPDRFSARQFPNYSSELNVNALLLGDSALYLCASSLDVGRAYNEQFFGPGTRLTVL.

The V gene is TRBV11-2, the J gene TRBJ1-2; possible D gene TRBD1, 5 bases. Trimming took off 1 base at V and 1 base at J, with 10 bases between the two ends. Germline loops: CDR1 SGHAT, CDR2 FQNNGV. CDR3 length: 15 residues. CDR3 loop: CASSLGGAGNYGYTF. As DNA, the CDR3 is TGTGCCAGCAGCTTAGGGGGCGCGGGTAACTATGGCTACACCTTC.

V is TRBV9 and J is TRBJ2-3, with D unresolved. This CDR3 is built from 15 residues. The V gene's germline CDR1 is SGDLS and CDR2 YYNGEE. V was pared by 4 bases and J by 4 bases, with 16 bases between. The CDR3 nucleotides read TGTGCCAGCAGCTCCACCCTGATCTCCCCAGATACGCAGTATTTT. As protein: CASSSTLISPDTQYF.

The chain couples TRBV27 to TRBJ1-4, with D perhaps TRBD1 (6 bases). In germline, CDR1 is MNHEY, CDR2 SMNVEV (reference sequence). The CDR3 has 13 amino acids. Trimming left V 4 bases short and J 8 bases short, with 11 bases between. This CDR3 reads CASSSQGQEKLFF. The CDR3 DNA reads as TGTGCCAGCAGTTCCCAAGGACAGGAAAAACTGTTTTTT.

This chain links TRBV7-3 with TRBJ2-2, with 7 bases identical to TRBD1. This CDR3 spans 16 amino acids. The J segment lost 6 bases and the V segment lost 2 bases, leaving 9 bases of the junction unmatched. CDR1 and CDR2 (germline): SGHTA, FQGTGA. The CDR3 region has the DNA TGTGCCAGCAGCTTAGGAGACAGGGAGATTCCCGGGGAGCTGTTTTTT. Translating gives CASSLGDREIPGELFF.

V usage is TRBV29-1 and J usage is TRBJ2-1; 8 bases line up with TRBD1. This CDR3 is built from 15 residues. V lost 4 bases to trimming and J lost 4 bases; unmatched junction nucleotides: 9. Looked up from germline, CDR1 is SQVTM and CDR2 is ANQGSEA. The CDR3 loop reads CSVALGTGPYNEQFF. The CDR3 coding sequence is TGCAGCGTTGCCTTGGGGACAGGACCTTACAATGAGCAGTTCTTC.

V gene TRBV4-2 combines with J gene TRBJ2-1; the match to TRBD2 covers 8 bases. The CDR3 loop spans 13 amino acids. V was clipped by 7 bases and J by 4 bases; unmatched bases: 3. Germline V CDR1 and CDR2: LGHNA, YNFKEQ. The CDR3 nucleotides read TGTGCCAGCACAGCGGGGGAATACAATGAGCAGTTCTTC. It yields the protein CASTAGEYNEQFF.

This chain connects TRBV6-5 to TRBJ2-6; 8 bases map to TRBD1. Germline V lookup: CDR1 MNHEY, CDR2 SVGAGI. Losses at the gene ends were 6 bases for V and 5 bases for J; bases not matched to a gene: 6. The CDR3 covers 15 residues. The CDR3 is CASRADRVRANVLTF. CDR3 sequence (DNA): TGTGCCAGCAGAGCGGACAGGGTGAGGGCCAACGTCCTGACTTTC.